The subject of this entry is one T cell receptor (beta chain). The sample is drawn from a study of blood T cell repertoires in COVID-19. Study at large: The samples span acute and convalescent COVID-19 from the United States, Italy and Spain. T cells, B-cell-depleted T cells, or PBMCs supplied cDNA or gDNA.

This CDR3 comprises 14 residues. V shed 4 bases, J shed 3 bases, and the junction held 3 bases outside the gene matches. Germline assignment: CDR1 LNHDA and CDR2 SQIVND (reference sequence). As processed by the authors: Using reference gene primer amplification, nucleated cell counts were estimated. Using immunoSEQ multiplex PCR, the repertoire was profiled, and TCRdb retains in-frame clones only, with some absent. The V and J calls and the clone size are those of that table, but D and trimming were determined from the DNA. Among about 95,000 clones listed, over 80% were seen once. The chain has TRBV19 and TRBJ2-1, with TRBD2 matching 7 bases. The receptor was derived from a woman between 45 and 65 years old in a cohort sampled during active COVID-19. The specimen was peripheral blood. The CDR3 region is CASSSGSIYNEQFF. The CDR3 DNA sequence: TGTGCCAGTAGTAGCGGGAGCATCTACAATGAGCAGTTCTTC.